What follows are 20 T cell receptor beta chains derived from one specimen sequenced in a study of metastatic and nonmetastatic thyroid tumors. All patients reached thyroid surgery having received no treatment beforehand. TCRdb re-called the PCR reads with MiXCR. The top ten hold approximately 15% of the sample, which has 15,000 to 20,000 clones, around 12% seen once. Sequencing was carried out using tumor tissue. All receptors come from a female donor with papillary thyroid cancer or a benign thyroid nodule (not recorded which). Some clones in this sample may be carry-over from other donors' samples.

There are many counts of this clone. The same CDR3 is also encoded by other DNA sequences in this sample. The chain employs TRBV7-2 and TRBJ2-7; D may be TRBD1 (6 bases). Germline V gives CDR1 SGHTA, CDR2 FQGNSA. Deletions cut 1 base from V and 2 bases from J, with 9 bases between. The CDR3 runs to 14 residues. The CDR3 is CASSLGQGTYEQYF. The CDR3, as DNA: TGTGCCAGCAGCTTAGGGCAGGGGACCTACGAGCAGTACTTC.

The table lists this clone with a count of one. The genes are TRBV20-1 and TRBJ2-7; D gene unclear. Trimming removed 8 bases at V and 0 bases at J, with 20 bases between. The germline gives CDR1 DFQATT, CDR2 SNEGSKA (reference sequence). The CDR3 runs 15 residues. CDR3 DNA sequence: TGCAGTATTCTCCCCTCTCTCGGCTACTCCTACGAGCAGTACTTC. It translates to CSILPSLGYSYEQYF.

This chain links TRBV30 with TRBJ2-5; 16 nucleotides align to TRBD2. The CDR3 has 19 residues. V shed 4 bases and J 4 bases; nucleotides not matched to a gene: 15. Germline V gene sequence: CDR1 GTSNPN, CDR2 SVGIG (reference sequence). The CDR3 protein is CAWKQPGLAGGPVVETQYF. The CDR3 nucleotides read TGTGCCTGGAAACAACCGGGACTAGCGGGGGGGCCGGTGGTAGAGACCCAGTACTTC.

This clone was observed many times. The CDR3 coding sequence is TGTGCCAGCAGTTCCCCGCCACGAGATACGCAGTATTTT. This translates into CASSSPPRDTQYF. The chain joins TRBV6-2 or TRBV6-3 to TRBJ2-3; D is unclear. V dropped 4 bases and J dropped 5 bases, with 10 bases sitting between them. The CDR3 totals 13 residues. CDR1 and CDR2 from the germline V gene are MNHEY and SVGEGT.

Only a few counts were recorded for this clone. One end of the junction is discordant with germline, which a read error may explain. The V call is TRBV6-5, the J call TRBJ1-3, with D perhaps matching TRBD1 (5 bases). Germline CDR1 reads MNHEY; CDR2 reads SVGAGI. The CDR3 runs 13 residues. CDR3: CARSYSGREVRHF. CDR3 in DNA: TGTGCCAGAAGTTACTCGGGCAGGGAGGTACGGCATTTT.

This clone is termed large (0.1 to 1%). The chain combines TRBV7-2 with TRBJ2-1, with D perhaps matching TRBD1 (6 bases). Germline V gene lookup returns CDR1 SGHTA and CDR2 FQGNSA. The CDR3 sequence is 18 residues long. V was cut by 3 bases and J by 0 bases, with 18 bases left in between. CDR3 coding DNA: TGTGCCAGCAGCTTTTTAGGTTTAGGGGGTAGCTCCTACAATGAGCAGTTCTTC. Amino acids: CASSFLGLGGSSYNEQFF.

In its sample, this clone was seen many times. This rearrangement joins TRBV5-4 to TRBJ2-1; D might be TRBD2 (7 bases). V was shortened by 6 bases and J by 3 bases, with 13 bases between the two germline ends. CDR1 SGHNT and CDR2 YYREEE come from the germline V gene (reference sequence). This CDR3 region has 14 residues. The CDR3 reads CASTPGGSYNEQFF. CDR3 coding DNA: TGTGCCAGCACCCCGGGGGGCAGCTACAATGAGCAGTTCTTC.

There are many counts of this clone. V gene TRBV6-4 combines with J gene TRBJ2-1; 12 bases align to TRBD2. The CDR3 runs 15 residues. The V gene's germline CDR1 is MRHNA and CDR2 SNTAGT. Trimming cost V 3 bases and J 4 bases; bases outside gene matches: 1. CDR3 protein: CASSETSGGYNEQFF. CDR3 sequence (DNA): TGTGCCAGCAGTGAGACTAGCGGGGGATACAATGAGCAGTTCTTC.

In its sample, this clone ranks as medium-sized. Other DNA sequences within the sample encode an identical CDR3. V and J are TRBV20-1 and TRBJ1-3; D is undetermined. The CDR3 sequence is 15 residues long. The V and J ends lost 4 bases and 0 bases respectively, with 13 bases between them. The germline V gene has CDR1 DFQATT and CDR2 SNEGSKA (reference sequence). Written as DNA, the CDR3 is TGCAGTGCTATCCCTATTCGGAGCTCTGGAAACACCATATATTTT. Protein sequence: CSAIPIRSSGNTIYF.

This clone was detected many times. The chain couples TRBV6-2 or TRBV6-3 to TRBJ1-1, with D tentatively TRBD1 (5 bases). CDR1 MNHEY and CDR2 SVGEGT come from the germline V gene. This CDR3 region has 13 residues. Trimming left V 5 bases short and J 6 bases short, with 13 bases between. The CDR3 loop reads CASSTAGGSEAFF. DNA of the CDR3: TGTGCCAGCAGTACCGCGGGGGGTTCTGAAGCTTTCTTT.

V usage is TRBV19 and J usage is TRBJ2-1; 9 nucleotides match TRBD2. Germline V CDR1 and CDR2: LNHDA, SQIVND (reference sequence). V lost 6 bases, J lost 7 bases, and 16 bases stayed unmatched. The CDR3 extends over 17 amino acids. The CDR3 sequence is CASSHQAGGPLENEQFF. CDR3 nucleotides: TGTGCCAGTAGCCATCAAGCGGGAGGACCTTTGGAGAATGAGCAGTTCTTC.

This clone was found many times. This rearrangement joins TRBV28 to TRBJ2-1; a weak D match, TRBD2 (5 bases). CDR1 is MDHEN and CDR2 is SYDVKM in the germline V gene. V was trimmed by 4 bases and J by 6 bases, leaving 19 bases between them. This CDR3 comprises 16 residues. The DNA of the CDR3 is TGTGCCAGCAGTTCATTATTACCCGGACTTGTCAATGAGCAGTTCTTC. Its translation is CASSSLLPGLVNEQFF.

By its share, this clone is medium-sized. CDR3 residues: CASSPQRGTDTQYF. Written as DNA, the CDR3 is TGTGCCAGCAGCCCTCAGCGGGGCACAGATACGCAGTATTTT. The chain links TRBV7-2 to TRBJ2-3; TRBD2 might be the D (6 bases). From germline, CDR1 is SGHTA and CDR2 FQGNSA. This CDR3 has 14 residues. The V and J ends lost 5 bases and 1 base respectively, with 10 bases between them.

Of note for this clone: Mismatch with germline at one junction end may stem from a read error. This sequence joins TRBV29-1 and TRBJ1-2, with unresolved D. The CDR3 is 14 residues long. The germline V gene encodes CDR1 SQVTM and CDR2 ANQGSEA. The CDR3 coding sequence is TGCAGCGTTGATGATAGAGGGTCAGTCTATGGCTACGCCTTC. This codes for CSVDDRGSVYGYAF. The variable domain in full, completed from reference TRBV29-1 and TRBJ1-2, reads SAVISQKPSRDICQRGTSLTIQCQVDSQVTMMFWYRQQPGQSLTLIATANQGSEATYESGFVIDKFPISRPNLTFSTLTVSNMSPEDSSIYLCSVDDRGSVYGYAFGSGTRLTVV.

In this sample, this clone turned up many times. The J gene is TRBJ2-7, the V gene TRBV9; D is perhaps TRBD1 (6 bases). Trimming took 4 bases from V and 0 from J, leaving 14 bases between them. In germline, CDR1 is SGDLS, CDR2 YYNGEE. This CDR3 is built from 15 residues. The CDR3 nucleotides are TGTGCCAGCAGCCCCGGACAGCTCCTCTCCTACGAGCAGTACTTC. Translation: CASSPGQLLSYEQYF.

This chain uses TRBV20-1 with TRBJ1-1, with D unclear. Trimming pared 0 bases from V and 5 bases from J, leaving 13 bases between. CDR3 length: 14 amino acids. CDR1 is DFQATT and CDR2 is SNEGSKA in the germline V gene (reference sequence). This CDR3 reads CSARDSAYETEAFF. CDR3 DNA sequence: TGCAGTGCTAGAGATTCAGCTTACGAGACTGAAGCTTTCTTT.

In its sample, this clone was seen many times. The chain couples TRBV19 to TRBJ1-4; D is ambiguous. Deletions cut 5 bases from V and 10 bases from J, with 8 bases between. The CDR3 runs to 11 residues. The germline gives CDR1 LNHDA, CDR2 SQIVND (reference sequence). The CDR3 loop reads CASSADGKLFF. In nucleotides, the CDR3 is TGTGCCAGTAGTGCTGACGGAAAACTGTTTTTT. Full variable domain (outside the CDR3, taken from reference TRBV19 and TRBJ1-4): DGGITQSPKYLFRKEGQNVTLSCEQNLNHDAMYWYRQDPGQGLRLIYYSQIVNDFQKGDIAEGYSVSREKKESFPLTVTSAQKNPTAFYLCASSADGKLFFGSGTQLSVL.

This clone is deemed medium-sized (0.01 to 0.1%). The chain recombines TRBV19 with TRBJ1-5, with 8 bases lining up with TRBD1. The CDR3 totals 14 residues. Germline V gene sequence: CDR1 LNHDA, CDR2 SQIVND (reference sequence). The V segment lost 4 bases and the J segment 2 bases; nucleotides outside the gene matches: 1. DNA for the CDR3: TGTGCCAGTAGTACGACAGGGGGCAATCAGCCCCAGCATTTT. Translation: CASSTTGGNQPQHF.

This clone was seen ten or more times. The chain is built from TRBV20-1 and TRBJ1-1, with D perhaps matching TRBD1 (5 bases). The CDR3 is 14 residues long. Trimming shortened V by 1 base and J by 3 bases, and 12 bases separated the two germline ends. The germline gives CDR1 DFQATT, CDR2 SNEGSKA (reference sequence). CDR3: CSARGDSYYTEAFF. In DNA form, the CDR3 reads TGCAGTGCTAGAGGAGACAGCTACTACACTGAAGCTTTCTTT.

The J gene is TRBJ1-1, the V gene TRBV7-2; a weak D match, TRBD1 (6 bases). The germline gives CDR1 SGHTA, CDR2 FQGNSA. The CDR3 is 12 amino acids. V was clipped by 5 bases and J by 10 bases, with 14 bases between them. CDR3 in DNA: TGTGCCAGCAGCCGGGGGGCGGCCGTAGCTTTCTTT. Protein product: CASSRGAAVAFF.